The sample holds one count of the clone carrying this T cell receptor (beta chain). Antigen unknown. The assay was immunoSEQ multiplex PCR, and TCRdb's table has in-frame clones only and misses some. The sample yields 50,000 or so clones, around 82% seen once. This specimen comes from a study of OX40 agonist ivuxolimab in advanced cancers. On the study more broadly: Ivuxolimab, an agonistic anti-OX40 (CD134) antibody, was given to patients.

The V gene's germline CDR1 is SNHLY and CDR2 FYNNEI. The CDR3 spans 15 residues. J lost 5 bases, V lost 2 bases, and 8 bases had no gene match. The sampling schedule covered blood at baseline, cycle 4 day 1, and cycle 7 day 1. Study-level findings and limits: Several nonresponders also turned out to have low normalized T-cell clonal expansion.

V is TRBV2 and J is TRBJ2-5, with 7 bases fitting TRBD2. The receptor's source is an adult with an advanced solid tumor such as melanoma, head and neck, liver or kidney cancer. Sample: CD4+ or CD8+ T cells sorted from blood, taken in a trial of the OX40 agonist ivuxolimab. The chain's CDR3 is CASSESTGGRETQYF. The CDR3 DNA follows: TGTGCCAGCAGTGAATCCACGGGAGGACGGGAGACCCAGTACTTC.